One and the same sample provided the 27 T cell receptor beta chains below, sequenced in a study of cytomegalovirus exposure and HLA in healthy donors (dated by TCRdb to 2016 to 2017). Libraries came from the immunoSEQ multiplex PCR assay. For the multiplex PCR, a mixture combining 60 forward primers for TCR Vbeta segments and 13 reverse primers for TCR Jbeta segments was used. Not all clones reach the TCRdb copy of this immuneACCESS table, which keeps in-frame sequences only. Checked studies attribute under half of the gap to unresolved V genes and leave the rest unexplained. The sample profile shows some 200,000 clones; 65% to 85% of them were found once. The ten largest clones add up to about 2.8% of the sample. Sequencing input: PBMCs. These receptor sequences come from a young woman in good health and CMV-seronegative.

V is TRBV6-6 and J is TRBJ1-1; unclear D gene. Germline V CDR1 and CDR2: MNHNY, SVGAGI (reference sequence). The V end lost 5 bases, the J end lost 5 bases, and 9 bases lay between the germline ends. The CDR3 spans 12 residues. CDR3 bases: TGTGCCAGCAGTGGACGAGGGACTGAAGCTTTCTTT. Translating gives CASSGRGTEAFF.

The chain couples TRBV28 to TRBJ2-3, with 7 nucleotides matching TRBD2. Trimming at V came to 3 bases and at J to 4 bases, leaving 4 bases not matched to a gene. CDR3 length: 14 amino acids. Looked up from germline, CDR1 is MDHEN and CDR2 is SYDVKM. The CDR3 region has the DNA TGTGCCAGCAGTTTCGGCGGGAGATCAGATACGCAGTATTTT. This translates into CASSFGGRSDTQYF.

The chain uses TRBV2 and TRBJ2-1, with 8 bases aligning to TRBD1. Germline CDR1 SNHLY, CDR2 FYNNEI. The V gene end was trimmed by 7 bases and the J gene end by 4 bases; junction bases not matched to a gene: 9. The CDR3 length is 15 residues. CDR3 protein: CASNQAGQEYNEQFF. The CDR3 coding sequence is TGTGCCAGCAACCAGGCGGGACAGGAGTACAATGAGCAGTTCTTC. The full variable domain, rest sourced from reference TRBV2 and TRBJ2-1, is EPEVTQTPSHQVTQMGQEVILRCVPISNHLYFYWYRQILGQKVEFLVSFYNNEISEKSEIFDDQFSVERPDGSNFTLKIRSTKLEDSAMYFCASNQAGQEYNEQFFGPGTRLTVL.

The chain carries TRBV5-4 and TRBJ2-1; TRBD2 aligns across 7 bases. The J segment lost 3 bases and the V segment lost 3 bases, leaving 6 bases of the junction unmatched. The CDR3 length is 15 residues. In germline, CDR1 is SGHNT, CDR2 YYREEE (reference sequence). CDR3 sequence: CASSSAGAYYNEQFF. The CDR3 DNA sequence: TGTGCCAGCAGCTCGGCGGGAGCCTACTACAATGAGCAGTTCTTC.

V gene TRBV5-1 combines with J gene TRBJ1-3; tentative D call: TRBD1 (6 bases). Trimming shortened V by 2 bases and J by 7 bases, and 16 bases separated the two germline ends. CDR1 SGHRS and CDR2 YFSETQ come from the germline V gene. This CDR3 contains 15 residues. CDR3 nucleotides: TGCGCCAGCAGCTTATGGGAGGGGGAAGGCAACACCATATATTTT. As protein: CASSLWEGEGNTIYF.

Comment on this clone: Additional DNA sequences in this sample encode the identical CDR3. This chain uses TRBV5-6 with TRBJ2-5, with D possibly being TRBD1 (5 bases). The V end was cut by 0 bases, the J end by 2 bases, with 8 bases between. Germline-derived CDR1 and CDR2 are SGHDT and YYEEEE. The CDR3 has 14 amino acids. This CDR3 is CASSLVTEQETQYF. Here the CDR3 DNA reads TGTGCCAGCAGCTTGGTGACAGAACAAGAGACCCAGTACTTC.

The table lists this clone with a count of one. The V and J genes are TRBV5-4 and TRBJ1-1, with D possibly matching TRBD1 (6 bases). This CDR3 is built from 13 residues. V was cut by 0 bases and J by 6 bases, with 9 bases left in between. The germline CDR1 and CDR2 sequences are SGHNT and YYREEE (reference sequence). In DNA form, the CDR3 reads TGTGCCAGCAGCTTGGAGCGGGGGCCTGAAGCTTTCTTT. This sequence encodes CASSLERGPEAFF.

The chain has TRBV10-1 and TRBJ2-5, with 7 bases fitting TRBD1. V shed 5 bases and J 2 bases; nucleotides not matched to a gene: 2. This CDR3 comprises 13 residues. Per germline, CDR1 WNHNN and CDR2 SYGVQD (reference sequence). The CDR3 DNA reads TGCGCCAGCAGTAAGGGACAGCAAGAGACCCAGTACTTC. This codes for CASSKGQQETQYF.

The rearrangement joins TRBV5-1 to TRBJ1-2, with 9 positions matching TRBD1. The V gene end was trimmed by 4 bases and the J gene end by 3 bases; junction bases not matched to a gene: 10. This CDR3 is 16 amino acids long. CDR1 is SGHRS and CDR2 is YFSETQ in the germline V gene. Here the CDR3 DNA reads TGCGCCAGCAGCGGGGACACAGGGGGCCTCTACTATGGCTACACCTTC. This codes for CASSGDTGGLYYGYTF.

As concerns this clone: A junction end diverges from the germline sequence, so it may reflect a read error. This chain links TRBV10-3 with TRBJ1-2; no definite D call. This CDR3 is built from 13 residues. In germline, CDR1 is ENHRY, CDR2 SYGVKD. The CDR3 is CAISEGENYGYPF. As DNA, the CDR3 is TGTGCCATCAGTGAGGGGGAGAACTATGGCTACCCCTTC.

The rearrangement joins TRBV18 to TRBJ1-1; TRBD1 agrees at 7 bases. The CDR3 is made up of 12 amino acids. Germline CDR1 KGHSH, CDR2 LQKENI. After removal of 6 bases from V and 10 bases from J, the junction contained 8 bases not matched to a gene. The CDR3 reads CASSERDSRAFF. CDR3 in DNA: TGTGCCAGCTCGGAACGGGACAGCCGAGCTTTCTTT. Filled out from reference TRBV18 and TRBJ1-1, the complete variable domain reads NAGVMQNPRHLVRRRGQEARLRCSPMKGHSHVYWYRQLPEEGLKFMVYLQKENIIDESGMPKERFSAEFPKEGPSILRIQQVVRGDSAAYFCASSERDSRAFFGQGTRLTVV.

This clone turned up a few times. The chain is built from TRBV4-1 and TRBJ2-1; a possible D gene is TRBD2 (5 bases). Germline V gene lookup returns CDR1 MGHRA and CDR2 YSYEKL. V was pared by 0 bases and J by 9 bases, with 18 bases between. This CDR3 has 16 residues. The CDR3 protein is CASSQDFFVTEVEQFF. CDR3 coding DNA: TGCGCCAGCAGCCAAGATTTCTTTGTGACGGAGGTTGAGCAGTTCTTC.

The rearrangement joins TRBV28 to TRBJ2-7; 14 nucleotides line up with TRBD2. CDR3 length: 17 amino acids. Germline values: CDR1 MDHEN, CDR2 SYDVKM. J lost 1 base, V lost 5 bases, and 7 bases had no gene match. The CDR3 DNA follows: TGTGCCAGCAGTGGTCCGGGACTAGCGGGAGTTTCCTACGAGCAGTACTTC. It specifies CASSGPGLAGVSYEQYF.

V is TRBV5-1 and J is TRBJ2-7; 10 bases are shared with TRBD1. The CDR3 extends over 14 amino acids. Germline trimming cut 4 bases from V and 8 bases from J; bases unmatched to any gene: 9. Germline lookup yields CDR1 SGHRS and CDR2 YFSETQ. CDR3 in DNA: TGCGCCAGCAGCCCCCGGGACAGGGGCGAAAAGCAGTACTTC. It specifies CASSPRDRGEKQYF.

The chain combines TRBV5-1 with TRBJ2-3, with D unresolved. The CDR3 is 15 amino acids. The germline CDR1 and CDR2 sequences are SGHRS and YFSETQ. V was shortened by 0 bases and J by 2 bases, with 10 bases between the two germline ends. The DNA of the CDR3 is TGCGCCAGCAGCTTGGCTAGGTCCGACACAGATACGCAGTATTTT. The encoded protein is CASSLARSDTDTQYF.

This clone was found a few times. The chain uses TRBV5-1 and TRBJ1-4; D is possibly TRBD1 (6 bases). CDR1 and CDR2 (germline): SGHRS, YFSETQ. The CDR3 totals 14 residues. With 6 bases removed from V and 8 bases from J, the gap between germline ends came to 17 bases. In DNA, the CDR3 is TGCGCCAGCATCGAGGGACAAACTGGGGAAAAACTGTTTTTT. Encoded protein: CASIEGQTGEKLFF.

This CDR3 reads CASSPDGHSNQPQHF. CDR3 bases: TGTGCCAGCAGTCCGGACGGACATAGCAATCAGCCCCAGCATTTT. The chain links TRBV25-1 to TRBJ1-5; a possible D gene is TRBD1 (5 bases). There are 15 residues in the CDR3. Per germline, CDR1 MGHDK and CDR2 SYGVNS. Between the trimmed V and J ends, which lost 5 bases and 0 bases, there was a span of 11 bases.

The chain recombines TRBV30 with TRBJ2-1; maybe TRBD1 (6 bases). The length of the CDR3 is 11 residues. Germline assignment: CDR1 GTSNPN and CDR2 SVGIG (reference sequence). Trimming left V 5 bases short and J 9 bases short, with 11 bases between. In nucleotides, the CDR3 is TGTGCCTGGCACCAGGGGATTGAGCAGTTCTTC. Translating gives CAWHQGIEQFF.

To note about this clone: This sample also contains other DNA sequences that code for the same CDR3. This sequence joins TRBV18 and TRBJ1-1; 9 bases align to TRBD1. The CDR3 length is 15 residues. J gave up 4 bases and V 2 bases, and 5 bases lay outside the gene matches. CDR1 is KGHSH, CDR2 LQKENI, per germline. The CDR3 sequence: CASSPWTGVPTEAFF. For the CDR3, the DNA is TGTGCCAGCTCACCATGGACAGGGGTGCCCACTGAAGCTTTCTTT.

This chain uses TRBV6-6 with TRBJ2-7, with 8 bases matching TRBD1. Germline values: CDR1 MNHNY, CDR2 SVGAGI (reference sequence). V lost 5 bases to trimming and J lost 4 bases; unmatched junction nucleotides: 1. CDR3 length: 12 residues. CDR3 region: CASSNRGYEQYF. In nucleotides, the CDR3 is TGTGCCAGCAGTAACAGGGGGTACGAGCAGTACTTC.

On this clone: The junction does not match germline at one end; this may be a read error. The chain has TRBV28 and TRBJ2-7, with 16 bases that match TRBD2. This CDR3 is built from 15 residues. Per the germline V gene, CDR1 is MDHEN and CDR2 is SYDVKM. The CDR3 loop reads CGGTSGRALPYEQYF. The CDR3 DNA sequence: TGCGGGGGGACTAGCGGGAGGGCCCTCCCTTACGAGCAGTACTTC.

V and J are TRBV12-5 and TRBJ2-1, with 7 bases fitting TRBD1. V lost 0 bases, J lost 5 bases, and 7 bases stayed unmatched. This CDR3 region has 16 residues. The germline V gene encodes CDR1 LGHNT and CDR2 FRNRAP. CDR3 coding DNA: TGTGCTAGTGGTTTGGTCCCGGGACAGAGAAACAATGAGCAGTTCTTC. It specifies CASGLVPGQRNNEQFF.

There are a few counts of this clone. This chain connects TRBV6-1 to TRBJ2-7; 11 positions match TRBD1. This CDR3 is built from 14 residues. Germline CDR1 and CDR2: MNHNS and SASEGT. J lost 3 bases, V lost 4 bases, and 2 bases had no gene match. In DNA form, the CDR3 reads TGTGCCAGCAGTGGGGACAGGGGGTACTACGAGCAGTACTTC. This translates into CASSGDRGYYEQYF.

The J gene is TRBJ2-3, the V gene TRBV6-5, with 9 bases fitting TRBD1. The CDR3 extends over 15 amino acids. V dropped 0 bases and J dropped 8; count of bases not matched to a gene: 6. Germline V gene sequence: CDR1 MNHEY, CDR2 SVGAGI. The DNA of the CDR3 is TGTGCCAGCAGTTACTCGATCCGGACAGGGGTTACGCAGTATTTT. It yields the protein CASSYSIRTGVTQYF.

CDR3 region: CASSVRQGEREKLFF. CDR3 sequence (DNA): TGTGCCAGCAGTGTGCGACAGGGGGAACGTGAAAAACTGTTTTTT. The chain carries TRBV25-1 and TRBJ1-4; 9 positions agree with TRBD1. With 4 bases clipped from V and 7 bases from J, the junction kept 7 bases outside the gene matches. Germline V gene lookup returns CDR1 MGHDK and CDR2 SYGVNS. The CDR3 runs to 15 residues.

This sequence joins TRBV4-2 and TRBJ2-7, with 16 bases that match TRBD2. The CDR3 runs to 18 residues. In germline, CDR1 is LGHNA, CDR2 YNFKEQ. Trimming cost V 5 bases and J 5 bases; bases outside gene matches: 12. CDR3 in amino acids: CASSVGLAGGYIPHEQYF. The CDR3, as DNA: TGTGCCAGCAGCGTGGGACTAGCGGGAGGGTATATCCCCCACGAGCAGTACTTC.

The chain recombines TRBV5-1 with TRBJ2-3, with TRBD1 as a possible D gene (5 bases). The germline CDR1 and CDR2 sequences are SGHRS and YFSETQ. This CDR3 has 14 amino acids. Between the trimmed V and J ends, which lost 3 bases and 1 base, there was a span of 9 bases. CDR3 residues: CASSWGTGTDTQYF. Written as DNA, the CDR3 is TGCGCCAGCAGCTGGGGCACGGGCACAGATACGCAGTATTTT.